Given below is one T cell receptor (beta chain) in context. The data stem from a study of shared clonotypes between healthy human individuals. Study-level information: Per donor, CD8 memory used one plate, CD8 naive used two, CD4 memory used three and CD4 naive used three.

The method was immunoSEQ multiplex PCR; TCRdb's version includes in-frame clones alone and lacks a portion of them. The table records a few million clones, roughly 95% of them present only once. Germline V CDR1 and CDR2: MDHEN, SYDVKM. The V end was cut by 2 bases, the J end by 5 bases, with 13 bases between. CDR3 length equals 15 residues. Naive-designated CD8 cells lacked CD45RO, were positively enriched for CCR7, and omitted terminally differentiated effector memory CD45RA+ cells. This chain joins TRBV28 and TRBJ2-1, with D perhaps TRBD1 (6 bases). The sample was naive CD8+ T cells from PBMCs. This clonotype originated in a man between 18 and 29 years old in good health. Some clones in this sample may be carry-over from other donors' samples. CDR3 nucleotides: TGTGCCAGCAGTTTACAGGGGAGAGGCGACAATGAGCAGTTCTTC. Its translation: CASSLQGRGDNEQFF.